This T cell receptor (beta chain) emerged from a study of T cell responses to AZD1222 COVID-19 vaccine. Notes on the study in general: The study found vaccine-associated CD4 TCRs spanning spike, dominant at 160-218 and 743-854. Seropositivity was recorded at baseline in only a handful of AZD1222 recipients. Increased Spike-specific TCR breadth and depth were observed after two AZD1222 doses.

Only in-frame clones appear in the TCRdb table, and some are missing; sequencing was by immunoSEQ multiplex PCR. The table lists 120,000 or so clones, less than 90% of them singletons. With respect to this clone: Its antigen is currently unknown.

CDR1 and CDR2 from the germline V gene are SGDLS and YYNGEE. The germline V and J ends were trimmed by 0 bases and 3 bases, with 6 bases remaining between them. CDR3 length: 13 residues. Sequenced here: peripheral blood, sampled on day 0 of AZD1222 vaccination. V gene TRBV9 combines with J gene TRBJ1-1, with D unresolved. This receptor was taken from an adult in good health. CDR3 nucleotides: TGTGCCAGCAGCGTAGAGGGTCACACTGAAGCTTTCTTT. Translating gives CASSVEGHTEAFF. The full variable domain, in which reference TRBV9 and TRBJ1-1 provide the parts outside the CDR3, is DSGVTQTPKHLITATGQRVTLRCSPRSGDLSVYWYQQSLDQGLQFLIQYYNGEERAKGNILERFSAQQFPDLHSELNLSSLELGDSALYFCASSVEGHTEAFFGQGTRLTVV.